Following are 29 T cell receptor beta chains from one sample sequenced in a study of blood T cell repertoires in COVID-19. The repertoire was sequenced with immunoSEQ multiplex PCR; TCRdb's copy has only in-frame clones and lacks some. Of approximately 150,000 clones listed, roughly 89% are singletons. What was sequenced was peripheral blood. All receptors derive from a man aged 25-40 years with COVID-19, enrolled during active disease.

The V and J genes are TRBV28 and TRBJ1-2; the D gene is possibly TRBD1 (6 bases). Trimming stripped 3 bases from V and 8 bases from J, with 16 bases between. CDR3 length: 14 residues. Germline CDR1 MDHEN, CDR2 SYDVKM. The CDR3: CASSFGGHHWGYTF. The CDR3 DNA is TGTGCCAGCAGTTTCGGGGGGCACCATTGGGGCTACACCTTC.

Notes on this clone: At one end the junction does not follow the germline gene, possibly because of a read error. The rearrangement links TRBV20-1 to TRBJ1-4, with unresolved D. The CDR3 is 11 amino acids. The germline V gene encodes CDR1 DFQATT and CDR2 SNEGSKA (reference sequence). CDR3 sequence (DNA): TGCAGTGCTAGGGATCAGGAGGGTGTGATTTTT. The encoded protein is CSARDQEGVIF.

J is TRBJ2-3 and V is TRBV30; 13 bases fit TRBD2. The CDR3 is 15 amino acids. Losses at the gene ends were 4 bases for V and 7 bases for J; bases not matched to a gene: 8. Germline V gives CDR1 GTSNPN, CDR2 SVGIG (reference sequence). CDR3 loop: CAWTQGLAGLNTQYF. CDR3 coding DNA: TGTGCCTGGACCCAGGGACTAGCGGGACTTAATACGCAGTATTTT.

The chain joins TRBV2 to TRBJ1-1; D ambiguous. Trimming shortened V by 7 bases and J by 0 bases, and 9 bases separated the two germline ends. Germline CDR1 is SNHLY and CDR2 is FYNNEI. CDR3 size: 13 residues. The CDR3 sequence: CASIRTLNTEAFF. CDR3 in DNA: TGTGCCAGCATCCGTACTTTGAACACTGAAGCTTTCTTT.

V gene TRBV5-1 combines with J gene TRBJ2-3; TRBD2 agrees at 9 bases. The J segment lost 7 bases and the V segment lost 2 bases, leaving 5 bases of the junction unmatched. The germline V gene has CDR1 SGHRS and CDR2 YFSETQ. The length of the CDR3 is 14 residues. Here the CDR3 reads CASSLLTSGNTQYF. In DNA, the CDR3 is TGCGCCAGCAGCTTATTGACTAGCGGTAATACGCAGTATTTT.

This chain uses TRBV7-8 with TRBJ1-1, with D perhaps matching TRBD1 (5 bases). Germline V lookup: CDR1 SGHVS, CDR2 FQNEAQ. This CDR3 is 16 amino acids long. V dropped 4 bases and J dropped 1 base, with 16 bases sitting between them. The CDR3 sequence is CASSSSRGGGNTEAFF. The CDR3 nucleotides are TGTGCCAGCAGCTCTTCCCGGGGGGGAGGGAACACTGAAGCTTTCTTT.

CDR3 bases: TGTGCCAGCGGGACTCAGGAGACCCAGTACTTC. It specifies CASGTQETQYF. V is TRBV3-1 (or the pseudogene TRBV3-2) and J is TRBJ2-5; tentatively, D is TRBD2 (6 bases). The V end lost 8 bases, the J end lost 5 bases, and 9 bases lay between the germline ends. CDR1 is LGHDT and CDR2 is YNNKEL in the germline V gene (reference sequence). The CDR3 runs to 11 residues.

CDR3 in amino acids: CASSPRLDSDTQYF. The DNA of the CDR3 is TGTGCCAGCAGCCCGCGACTAGACTCAGATACGCAGTATTTT. The chain links TRBV5-6 to TRBJ2-3; the D gene is possibly TRBD2 (6 bases). CDR3 size: 14 residues. V lost 4 bases and J lost 4, with 13 bases in between. The germline gives CDR1 SGHDT, CDR2 YYEEEE.

The J gene is TRBJ2-1, the V gene TRBV6-5; D not certain. V gave up 5 bases and J gave up 7 bases, with 9 bases separating them. This CDR3 region has 12 residues. Germline loops: CDR1 MNHEY, CDR2 SVGAGI. As DNA, the CDR3 is TGTGCCAGCAGTATCGATCGGAATGAGCAGTTCTTC. It yields the protein CASSIDRNEQFF.

The chain couples TRBV7-9 to TRBJ2-7; TRBD1 aligns across 7 bases. The length of the CDR3 is 13 residues. Unmatched junction bases numbered 4, after V lost 5 bases and J lost 3 bases. Germline CDR1 reads SEHNR; CDR2 reads FQNEAQ (reference sequence). CDR3 residues: CASSMDRFYEQYF. DNA of the CDR3: TGTGCCAGCAGCATGGACAGGTTCTACGAGCAGTACTTC.

The V and J genes are TRBV2 and TRBJ2-6, with no clear D. The CDR3 extends over 13 amino acids. The V gene's germline CDR1 is SNHLY and CDR2 FYNNEI. Between the trimmed V and J ends, which lost 10 bases and 0 bases, there was a span of 7 bases. The CDR3 DNA follows: TGTGCCAACTCGAACTCTGGGGCCAACGTCCTGACTTTC. This gives the protein CANSNSGANVLTF.

V and J are TRBV6-1 and TRBJ2-5; 8 nucleotides agree with TRBD1. J was trimmed by 4 bases and V by 1 base; bases with no gene match: 2. Germline values: CDR1 MNHNS, CDR2 SASEGT. This CDR3 region has 14 residues. The CDR3 nucleotides read TGTGCCAGCAGTGAAGGACAGGGGCGAGAGACCCAGTACTTC. It is translated as CASSEGQGRETQYF.

The V gene is TRBV27, the J gene TRBJ2-1; D may be TRBD1 (6 bases). In germline, CDR1 is MNHEY, CDR2 SMNVEV (reference sequence). The CDR3 spans 16 residues. Trimming pared 5 bases from V and 3 bases from J, leaving 17 bases between. The CDR3 region is CASSTSITGSYNEQFF. CDR3 DNA sequence: TGTGCCAGCAGTACGTCCATTACAGGGAGCTACAATGAGCAGTTCTTC.

This clone was detected a few times. This chain connects TRBV30 to TRBJ1-1, with TRBD1 matching 8 bases. The CDR3 totals 16 residues. Germline V gene sequence: CDR1 GTSNPN, CDR2 SVGIG (reference sequence). Unmatched junction bases numbered 11, after V lost 3 bases and J lost 2 bases. CDR3 bases: TGTGCCTGGAGGCTTTTTGGGACAGGTCACAACACTGAAGCTTTCTTT. This translates into CAWRLFGTGHNTEAFF.

V gene TRBV28 combines with J gene TRBJ1-1; 12 nucleotides match TRBD1. Germline loops: CDR1 MDHEN, CDR2 SYDVKM. This CDR3 is built from 15 residues. The V segment lost 6 bases and the J segment 2 bases; nucleotides outside the gene matches: 4. CDR3 region: CASRRDRGQNTEAFF. The CDR3 region has the DNA TGTGCCAGCAGGCGGGACAGGGGGCAAAACACTGAAGCTTTCTTT.

The J gene is TRBJ2-3, the V gene TRBV10-1; D might be TRBD1 (5 bases). CDR1 is WNHNN, CDR2 SYGVQD, per germline (reference sequence). V lost 5 bases, J lost 3 bases, and 15 bases lay in between. The CDR3 is made up of 15 amino acids. Here the CDR3 DNA reads TGCGCCAGCAGTATGGCAGGGAAAGGAACAGATACGCAGTATTTT. Translation gives CASSMAGKGTDTQYF.

The V call is TRBV19, the J call TRBJ2-7; 12 bases agree with TRBD2. Germline CDR1 is LNHDA and CDR2 is SQIVND (reference sequence). Germline trimming cut 9 bases from V and 4 bases from J; bases unmatched to any gene: 4. The CDR3 runs to 13 residues. This CDR3 is CASQGLAGYEQYF. CDR3 sequence (DNA): TGTGCCAGCCAAGGACTAGCGGGATACGAGCAGTACTTC. The full variable domain, its missing parts supplied by reference TRBV19 and TRBJ2-7, is DGGITQSPKYLFRKEGQNVTLSCEQNLNHDAMYWYRQDPGQGLRLIYYSQIVNDFQKGDIAEGYSVSREKKESFPLTVTSAQKNPTAFYLCASQGLAGYEQYFGPGTRLTVT.

This clone was observed a single time. The CDR3 sequence: CASTVTSGRKEQYF. For the CDR3, the DNA is TGTGCCAGCACGGTGACTAGCGGGAGGAAAGAGCAGTACTTC. The V and J genes are TRBV6-5 and TRBJ2-7, with TRBD2 identical over 13 bases. In germline, CDR1 is MNHEY, CDR2 SVGAGI. Germline trimming cut 7 bases from V and 7 bases from J; bases unmatched to any gene: 7. The CDR3 has 14 residues.

The rearrangement joins TRBV19 to TRBJ2-7; TRBD2 is a possible D gene (6 bases). CDR3 length: 14 residues. Germline values: CDR1 LNHDA, CDR2 SQIVND (reference sequence). V shed 4 bases and J shed 6 bases, with 16 bases lying between them. CDR3 sequence: CASSKEGFLGEQYF. DNA of the CDR3: TGTGCCAGTAGTAAGGAGGGCTTCTTGGGCGAGCAGTACTTC.

The genes are TRBV15 and TRBJ2-1; 7 nucleotides match TRBD2. Trimming at V came to 0 bases and at J to 9 bases, leaving 8 bases not matched to a gene. This CDR3 region has 15 residues. Germline-derived CDR1 and CDR2 are LNHNV and YYDKDF (reference sequence). The CDR3 DNA follows: TGTGCCACCAGCAGAGAAGGCGGGAGTGTTACTGAGCAGTTCTTC. This codes for CATSREGGSVTEQFF.

This chain uses TRBV11-2 with TRBJ2-1; 10 bases line up with TRBD2. With 2 bases clipped from V and 9 bases from J, the junction kept 16 bases outside the gene matches. The germline gives CDR1 SGHAT, CDR2 FQNNGV. The CDR3 sequence is 18 residues long. CDR3 bases: TGTGCCAGCAGCTTAAGGGCCCCCGGGGCTAGCGGGAGCGGTGAGCAGTTCTTC. It codes for CASSLRAPGASGSGEQFF.

The J gene is TRBJ1-3, the V gene TRBV28; maybe TRBD1 (6 bases). Germline CDR1 is MDHEN and CDR2 is SYDVKM. The CDR3 is 14 amino acids. V lost 5 bases and J 4 bases, leaving 12 bases between the germline ends. As DNA, the CDR3 is TGTGCCAGCAGTAGTACAGGGTCGGGAAACACCATATATTTT. Translation: CASSSTGSGNTIYF. Full variable domain (missing parts from reference TRBV28 and TRBJ1-3): DVKVTQSSRYLVKRTGEKVFLECVQDMDHENMFWYRQDPGLGLRLIYFSYDVKMKEKGDIPEGYSVSREKKERFSLILESASTNQTSMYLCASSSTGSGNTIYFGEGSWLTVV.

The gene calls are TRBV3-1 (or the pseudogene TRBV3-2) and TRBJ1-1, with 8 bases lining up with TRBD1. The CDR3 extends over 12 amino acids. With V trimmed by 6 bases and J by 7 bases, 4 bases remained unmatched. The germline CDR1 and CDR2 sequences are LGHDT and YNNKEL (reference sequence). CDR3 in amino acids: CASRSQGDEAFF. The DNA for the CDR3 is TGTGCCAGCAGGTCACAGGGGGATGAAGCTTTCTTT.

This chain joins TRBV10-3 and TRBJ1-2; possible D gene TRBD1, 5 bases. V dropped 5 bases and J dropped 1 base, with 11 bases sitting between them. Looked up from germline, CDR1 is ENHRY and CDR2 is SYGVKD. The CDR3 has 14 residues. The CDR3 DNA reads TGTGCCATCAGTCAGGGAAATCTTAACTATGGCTACACCTTC. Its protein is CAISQGNLNYGYTF.

Concerning this clone: A read error may produce the germline difference seen at one junction end. V is TRBV6-5 and J is TRBJ2-2; D is unclear. This CDR3 comprises 11 residues. Germline CDR1 MNHEY, CDR2 SVGAGI. The CDR3 here is CASSNIGELFF. The CDR3 coding sequence is TGTGCCAGCAGCAACATCGGGGAGCTGTTTTTT.

The chain links TRBV28 to TRBJ1-5; D is undetermined. Germline V gene sequence: CDR1 MDHEN, CDR2 SYDVKM. V lost 3 bases and J 4 bases, leaving 10 bases between the germline ends. The CDR3 has 14 amino acids. CDR3 sequence reads: CASSFRQTNQPQHF. The CDR3 DNA is TGTGCCAGCAGTTTCCGGCAGACAAATCAGCCCCAGCATTTT. Full variable domain (rest looked up from reference TRBV28 and TRBJ1-5): DVKVTQSSRYLVKRTGEKVFLECVQDMDHENMFWYRQDPGLGLRLIYFSYDVKMKEKGDIPEGYSVSREKKERFSLILESASTNQTSMYLCASSFRQTNQPQHFGDGTRLSIL.

This rearrangement joins TRBV19 to TRBJ2-3, with 9 bases lining up with TRBD1. The germline V gene encodes CDR1 LNHDA and CDR2 SQIVND (reference sequence). The ends lost 0 bases at V and 11 bases at J; junction bases unmatched: 3. The CDR3 sequence is 13 residues long. The CDR3 DNA reads TGTGCCAGTAGTATAGATGGGGACAGGGTGCAGTATTTT. Translated: CASSIDGDRVQYF.

V usage is TRBV29-1 and J usage is TRBJ2-5; no firm D call. V was trimmed by 4 bases and J by 1 base, leaving 13 bases between them. The CDR3 runs 14 residues. The germline CDR1 and CDR2 sequences are SQVTM and ANQGSEA. CDR3 sequence (DNA): TGCAGCGTTGGAGCCACTTTCTCCCAAGAGACCCAGTACTTC. It yields the protein CSVGATFSQETQYF.

The rearrangement joins TRBV9 to TRBJ1-1; D ambiguous. The CDR3 is made up of 14 amino acids. V was trimmed by 0 bases and J by 4 bases, leaving 10 bases between them. Germline CDR1 reads SGDLS; CDR2 reads YYNGEE. This chain's CDR3 is CASSVDSWSTEAFF. The CDR3 bases are TGTGCCAGCAGCGTAGACTCGTGGAGCACTGAAGCTTTCTTT.